The entry that follows covers one T cell receptor (beta chain) sequence. Its cognate antigen is unknown. Per donor, one heparinised blood draw averaged about 116 mL. Purity above 98% was achieved in all sorted populations. The junction had 10 bases not matched to a gene; V was cut back by 6 bases and J by 4 bases. This CDR3 region has 16 residues. CDR1 SGHAT and CDR2 FQNNGV come from the germline V gene. This sample was taken from a study of beta chain features in type 1 diabetes. As for the study in general: Summed over all samples, the examined sorted cells came to 95 million to 120 million.

Study results and limitations: Shorter TCRB CDR3s, moderately but significantly so, were found in Type 1 diabetes patients in all four CD4+ subsets.

Expressed TCRB transcripts got sequenced, as all isolated RNA was reverse transcribed. Measured with immunoSEQ multiplex PCR; TCRdb has only the in-frame clones, and not every one. The sample shows a few hundred thousand clones, 8% to 10% of them seen only once. The chain couples TRBV11-2 to TRBJ2-1; the match to TRBD1 covers 9 bases. Sequencing was done on a sample of central memory CD4+ T cells from blood. This clonotype was sampled from a young man with type 1 diabetes. In nucleotides, the CDR3 is TGTGCCAGCAGTTTCTCCGGGACAGGGATATACAATGAGCAGTTCTTC. This sequence encodes CASSFSGTGIYNEQFF. Supplemented by reference TRBV11-2 and TRBJ2-1, the full variable domain reads EAGVAQSPRYKIIEKRQSVAFWCNPISGHATLYWYQQILGQGPKLLIQFQNNGVVDDSQLPKDRFSAERLKGVDSTLKIQPAKLEDSAVYLCASSFSGTGIYNEQFFGPGTRLTVL.